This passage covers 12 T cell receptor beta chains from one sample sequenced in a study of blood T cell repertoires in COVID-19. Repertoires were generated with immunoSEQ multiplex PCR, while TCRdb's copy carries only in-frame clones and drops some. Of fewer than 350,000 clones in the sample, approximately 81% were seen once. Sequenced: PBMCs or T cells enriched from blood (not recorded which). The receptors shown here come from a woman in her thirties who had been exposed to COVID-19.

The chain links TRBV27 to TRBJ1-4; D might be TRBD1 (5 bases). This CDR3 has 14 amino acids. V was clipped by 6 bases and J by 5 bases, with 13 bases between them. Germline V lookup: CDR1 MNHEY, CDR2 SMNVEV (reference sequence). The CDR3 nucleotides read TGTGCCAGCAGACAGGACCTCCTCAATGAAAAACTGTTTTTT. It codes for CASRQDLLNEKLFF.

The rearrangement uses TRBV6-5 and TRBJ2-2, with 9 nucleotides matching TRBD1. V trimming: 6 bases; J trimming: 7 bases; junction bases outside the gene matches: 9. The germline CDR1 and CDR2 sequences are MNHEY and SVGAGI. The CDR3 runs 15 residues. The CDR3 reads CASSRAQGADGELFF. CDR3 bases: TGTGCCAGCAGCCGAGCACAGGGGGCTGACGGGGAGCTGTTTTTT.

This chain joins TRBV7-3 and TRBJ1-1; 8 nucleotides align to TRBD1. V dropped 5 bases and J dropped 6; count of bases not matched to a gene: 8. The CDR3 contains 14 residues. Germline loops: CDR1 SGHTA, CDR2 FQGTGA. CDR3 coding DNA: TGTGCCAGCAGCGTCTCAGGGGGCGGGTCTGAAGCTTTCTTT. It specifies CASSVSGGGSEAFF.

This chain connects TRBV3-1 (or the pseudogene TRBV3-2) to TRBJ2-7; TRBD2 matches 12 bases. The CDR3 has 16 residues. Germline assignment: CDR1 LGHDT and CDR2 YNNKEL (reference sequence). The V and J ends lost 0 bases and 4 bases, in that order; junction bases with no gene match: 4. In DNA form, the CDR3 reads TGTGCCAGCAGCCAAGATCCGACTAGCGGGGGTTACGAGCAGTACTTC. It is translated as CASSQDPTSGGYEQYF.

The CDR3: CASSQITLKSSGNTIYF. CDR3 nucleotide sequence: TGCGCCAGCAGCCAAATTACGCTTAAGAGCTCTGGAAACACCATATATTTT. This chain links TRBV4-1 with TRBJ1-3; D remains unclear. V was shortened by 2 bases and J by 0 bases, with 14 bases between the two germline ends. Looked up from germline, CDR1 is MGHRA and CDR2 is YSYEKL. The CDR3 is made up of 17 amino acids.

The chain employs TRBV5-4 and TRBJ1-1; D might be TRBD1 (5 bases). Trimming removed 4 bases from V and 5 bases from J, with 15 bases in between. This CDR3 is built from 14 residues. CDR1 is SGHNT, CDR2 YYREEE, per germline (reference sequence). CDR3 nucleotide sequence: TGTGCCAGCAGCCAGGACAATTTGGGGACTGAAGCTTTCTTT. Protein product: CASSQDNLGTEAFF.

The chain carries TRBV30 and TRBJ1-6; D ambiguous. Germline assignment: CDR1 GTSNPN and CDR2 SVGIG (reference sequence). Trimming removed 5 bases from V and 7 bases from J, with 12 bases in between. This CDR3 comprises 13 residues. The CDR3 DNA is TGTGCCTGGCTCCGGGTACAAAATTCACCCCTCCACTTT. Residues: CAWLRVQNSPLHF.

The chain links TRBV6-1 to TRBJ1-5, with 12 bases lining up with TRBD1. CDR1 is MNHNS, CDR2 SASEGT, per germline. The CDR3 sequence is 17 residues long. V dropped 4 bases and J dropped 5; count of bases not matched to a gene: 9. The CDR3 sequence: CASSGYTGTGGDQPQHF. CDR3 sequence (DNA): TGTGCCAGCAGTGGCTACACCGGGACAGGGGGCGATCAGCCCCAGCATTTT.

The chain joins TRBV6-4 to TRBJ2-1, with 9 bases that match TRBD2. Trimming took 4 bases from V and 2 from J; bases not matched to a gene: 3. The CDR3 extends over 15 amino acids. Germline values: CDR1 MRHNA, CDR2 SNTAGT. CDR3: CASSVLAGTYNEQFF. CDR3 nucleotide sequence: TGTGCCAGCAGTGTTCTAGCGGGAACCTACAATGAGCAGTTCTTC.

The chain's CDR3 is CASSGQGFYEQYF. The DNA of the CDR3 is TGCGCCAGCAGTGGTCAGGGGTTCTACGAGCAGTACTTC. The rearrangement links TRBV10-1 to TRBJ2-7; tentative D call: TRBD1 (6 bases). Germline CDR1 is WNHNN and CDR2 is SYGVQD (reference sequence). The CDR3 consists of 13 residues. The V end lost 4 bases, the J end lost 3 bases, and 10 bases lay between the germline ends.

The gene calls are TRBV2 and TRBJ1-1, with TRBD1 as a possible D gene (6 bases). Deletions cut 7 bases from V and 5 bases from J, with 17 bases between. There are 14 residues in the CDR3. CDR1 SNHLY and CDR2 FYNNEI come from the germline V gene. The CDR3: CASTWDIPGTEAFF. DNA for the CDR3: TGTGCCAGCACTTGGGACATCCCTGGGACTGAAGCTTTCTTT.

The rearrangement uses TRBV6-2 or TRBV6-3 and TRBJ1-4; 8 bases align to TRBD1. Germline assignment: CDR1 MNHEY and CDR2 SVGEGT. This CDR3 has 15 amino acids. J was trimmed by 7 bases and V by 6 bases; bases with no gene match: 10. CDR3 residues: CASSPRTGRGEKLFF. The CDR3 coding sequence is TGTGCCAGCAGCCCGAGGACAGGGAGGGGTGAAAAACTGTTTTTT.